The clone carrying this T cell receptor beta chain was counted ten times or more. Its antigen is unidentified. This sample was included in a study of read filtering for tumor transcriptome and immune sequencing. Molecular barcoded adaptors covering alpha/delta and beta/gamma chains were used on approximately 400 ng RNA. TCRdb re-derived calls from the reads in MiXCR, one entry per CDR3 protein. The sample includes roughly 130,000 distinct CDR3 sequences, approximately 13% of them seen just once. Points from the study as a whole: Without single-read clonotypes, shared clonotype proportions correlated more between IR-seq and RNA-seq. IR-seq captured clonotypes deeper and more reliably than RNA-seq. Sorted CD138-negative bone marrow cells were not purified T cells.

This CDR3 region has 16 residues. V dropped 4 bases and J dropped 2; count of bases not matched to a gene: 6. This rearrangement joins TRBV23-1 to TRBJ2-2; 8 bases agree with TRBD2. TRBV23-1 is an open reading frame whose function is uncertain. This clonotype was sampled from a donor aged 40 or over with multiple myeloma. Sequences were obtained from a population of CD138-negative cells sorted from bone marrow. CDR3 DNA: TGCGCCAGCAGTCGACCGGGACTAGATAACACCGGGGAGCTGTTTTTT. This gives the protein CASSRPGLDNTGELFF.